This entry is about one TCR beta chain. V dropped 4 bases and J dropped 6; count of bases not matched to a gene: 12. This CDR3 comprises 16 residues. Looked up from germline, CDR1 is LGHDT and CDR2 is YNNKEL (reference sequence). The sample is drawn from a study of blood T cell repertoires in COVID-19. Study background: Acute and convalescent COVID-19 specimens originated in the United States, Italy and Spain.

Per the original methods: Amplifying reference gene primers gave estimates of nucleated cell counts. Sequencing was performed with immunoSEQ multiplex PCR; in TCRdb, only in-frame clones are kept and a portion is missing. V, J and clone size are those of that table, while D and trimming were read from the DNA. This repertoire shows around 100,000 clones, roughly nine tenths found once; its top ten account for about 5.2%. Input material: peripheral blood. The receptor was isolated from a man in his fifties with acute or convalescent COVID-19. The chain couples TRBV3-1 (or the pseudogene TRBV3-2) to TRBJ2-3, with 8 bases fitting TRBD2. The CDR3 sequence is CASSRRTSLGADTQYF. The CDR3 coding sequence is TGTGCCAGCAGCCGAAGGACTAGCCTGGGGGCGGATACGCAGTATTTT.